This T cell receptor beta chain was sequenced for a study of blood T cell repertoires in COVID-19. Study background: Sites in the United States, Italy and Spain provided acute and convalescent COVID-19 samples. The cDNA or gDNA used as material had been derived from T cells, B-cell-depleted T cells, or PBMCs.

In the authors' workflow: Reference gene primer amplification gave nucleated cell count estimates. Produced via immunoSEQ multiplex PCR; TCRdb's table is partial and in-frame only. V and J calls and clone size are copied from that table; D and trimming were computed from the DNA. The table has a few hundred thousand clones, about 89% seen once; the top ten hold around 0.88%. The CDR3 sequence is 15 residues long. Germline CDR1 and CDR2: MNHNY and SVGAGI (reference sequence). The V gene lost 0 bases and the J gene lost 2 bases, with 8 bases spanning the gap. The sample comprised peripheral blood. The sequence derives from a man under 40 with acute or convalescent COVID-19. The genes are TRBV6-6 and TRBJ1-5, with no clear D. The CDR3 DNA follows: TGTGCCAGCAGTTACTCTGGCCAAGGCAATCAGCCCCAGCATTTT. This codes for CASSYSGQGNQPQHF.